These 30 T cell receptor beta chains originate from one sample sequenced in a study of cytomegalovirus exposure and HLA in healthy donors. The study ran its PCR with 60 Vbeta and 13 Jbeta primers. Using immunoSEQ multiplex PCR, the repertoire was profiled, and TCRdb retains in-frame clones only, with some absent. The sample lists approximately 80,000 clones; over 65% were seen once. Sequencing was done on a sample of PBMCs. All receptors derive from a man aged 30 to 45 in good health and CMV-seropositive.

This rearrangement joins TRBV6-5 to TRBJ1-1; a possible D gene is TRBD1 (6 bases). Germline values: CDR1 MNHEY, CDR2 SVGAGI. Trimming cost V 2 bases and J 9 bases, with 13 bases left between them. The CDR3 runs 13 residues. CDR3: CASSYDPGHKAFF. The CDR3 DNA follows: TGTGCCAGCAGTTACGATCCGGGACATAAAGCTTTCTTT.

This rearrangement joins TRBV6-4 to TRBJ1-1; no definite D call. V lost 2 bases and J lost 7, with 8 bases in between. Germline CDR1 reads MRHNA; CDR2 reads SNTAGT. The CDR3 sequence is 12 residues long. Here the CDR3 reads CASSDPAGEAFF. The CDR3 region has the DNA TGTGCCAGCAGTGACCCCGCCGGTGAAGCTTTCTTT.

V usage is TRBV7-6 and J usage is TRBJ1-2; unclear D gene. This CDR3 has 12 amino acids. Germline V gene data show CDR1 as SGHVS and CDR2 as FNYEAQ. V lost 5 bases and J lost 3, with 7 bases in between. In nucleotides, the CDR3 is TGTGCCAGCAGCGGCGGAGACTATGGCTACACCTTC. This encodes CASSGGDYGYTF.

The rearrangement links TRBV7-9 to TRBJ1-2, with 7 bases lining up with TRBD1. CDR3 size: 14 residues. Trimming at V came to 5 bases and at J to 1 base, leaving 4 bases not matched to a gene. CDR1 and CDR2 from the germline V gene are SEHNR and FQNEAQ (reference sequence). CDR3 sequence reads: CASSDGQVNYGYTF. CDR3 bases: TGTGCCAGCAGCGACGGACAGGTTAACTATGGCTACACCTTC.

This clone appeared a few times. This CDR3 fails to terminate in the conserved phenylalanine or tryptophan, so it likely reflects a read error. Because the CDR3's place on the DNA is in doubt, the DNA is left out and the CDR3 is given as listed by TCRdb. The rearrangement joins TRBV9 to TRBJ1-1. Germline CDR1 SGDLS, CDR2 YYNGEE. The CDR3 spans 13 residues, counting both ends. This chain's CDR3 is CASSPVFDAPPRV.

This clone turned up a few times. This rearrangement joins TRBV6-5 to TRBJ2-7; D uncertain. Trimming pared 6 bases from V and 4 bases from J, leaving 19 bases between. From germline, CDR1 is MNHEY and CDR2 SVGAGI. The CDR3 is 15 residues long. The CDR3 reads CASRLQGLSGYEQYF. The CDR3 coding sequence is TGTGCCAGCAGGCTACAAGGCCTCTCGGGTTACGAGCAGTACTTC.

The chain employs TRBV6-1 and TRBJ1-1, with TRBD1 matching over 7 bases. CDR3 length equals 16 residues. The germline V gene encodes CDR1 MNHNS and CDR2 SASEGT. With V trimmed by 4 bases and J by 1 base, 9 bases remained unmatched. The CDR3 DNA follows: TGTGCCAGCAGTGGAACCCCGACAGGGAGGAACACTGAAGCTTTCTTT. It yields the protein CASSGTPTGRNTEAFF.

The V and J genes are TRBV4-1 and TRBJ1-1, with TRBD1 as a possible D gene (6 bases). CDR1 is MGHRA, CDR2 YSYEKL, per germline. V was trimmed by 3 bases and J by 4 bases, leaving 12 bases between them. The CDR3 has 14 residues. The CDR3 here is CASSHWGRGTEAFF. CDR3 DNA sequence: TGCGCCAGCAGCCACTGGGGCAGGGGCACTGAAGCTTTCTTT.

This clone was recorded a few times. The rearrangement joins TRBV2 to TRBJ1-4; D ambiguous. The germline gives CDR1 SNHLY, CDR2 FYNNEI. The CDR3 is 12 amino acids. V was trimmed by 8 bases and J by 8 bases, leaving 12 bases between them. CDR3 coding DNA: TGTGCCAGCGGGCCATTGAGAGAAAAACTGTTTTTT. This sequence encodes CASGPLREKLFF.

The chain is built from TRBV2 and TRBJ1-6, with D maybe TRBD1 (5 bases). The CDR3 has 14 residues. Germline V CDR1 and CDR2: SNHLY, FYNNEI. Trimming cost V 5 bases and J 6 bases, with 11 bases left between them. CDR3 sequence reads: CASSSGGFNSPLHF. In DNA, the CDR3 is TGTGCCAGCAGTTCGGGGGGTTTTAATTCACCCCTCCACTTT.

The chain links TRBV4-3 to TRBJ1-2; maybe TRBD1 (6 bases). CDR3 length: 15 residues. From germline, CDR1 is LGHNA and CDR2 YSLEER. V was shortened by 0 bases and J by 4 bases, with 12 bases between the two germline ends. The CDR3 sequence is CASSQDRGGLYGYTF. The CDR3 DNA is TGCGCCAGCAGCCAAGATCGGGGGGGCCTCTATGGCTACACCTTC.

The chain employs TRBV6-1 and TRBJ2-4, with a weak D call TRBD1 (5 bases). This CDR3 region has 16 residues. V shed 4 bases and J shed 3 bases, with 16 bases lying between them. The germline V gene encodes CDR1 MNHNS and CDR2 SASEGT. CDR3 coding DNA: TGTGCCAGCAGTGTGCAGGGTGGAGAAGTCAAAAACATTCAGTACTTC. This translates into CASSVQGGEVKNIQYF.

The genes are TRBV30 and TRBJ2-2; 9 bases match TRBD2. There are 12 residues in the CDR3. Germline values: CDR1 GTSNPN, CDR2 SVGIG (reference sequence). The J segment lost 17 bases and the V segment lost 0 bases, leaving 7 bases of the junction unmatched. In nucleotides, the CDR3 is TGTGCCTGGAGTGTACAGAGGACTAGCGTCTTTTTT. Translating it yields CAWSVQRTSVFF.

The rearrangement uses TRBV19 and TRBJ2-1, with 9 positions matching TRBD1. V lost 6 bases, J lost 6 bases, and 3 bases stayed unmatched. CDR1 LNHDA and CDR2 SQIVND come from the germline V gene (reference sequence). This CDR3 contains 13 residues. The DNA of the CDR3 is TGTGCCAGTAGCCGGGACAGGGCCAATGAGCAGTTCTTC. It specifies CASSRDRANEQFF. Variable domain in full (rest from reference TRBV19 and TRBJ2-1): DGGITQSPKYLFRKEGQNVTLSCEQNLNHDAMYWYRQDPGQGLRLIYYSQIVNDFQKGDIAEGYSVSREKKESFPLTVTSAQKNPTAFYLCASSRDRANEQFFGPGTRLTVL.

In its sample, this clone was seen once. This chain joins TRBV29-1 and TRBJ1-2; TRBD1 matches 9 bases. CDR3 length equals 13 residues. The V gene's germline CDR1 is SQVTM and CDR2 ANQGSEA. The J segment lost 3 bases and the V segment lost 6 bases, leaving 5 bases of the junction unmatched. The CDR3 DNA reads as TGCAGCGTCCGACAGGGGGAAGACTATGGCTACACCTTC. Translating it yields CSVRQGEDYGYTF.

The chain combines TRBV2 with TRBJ2-1; maybe TRBD2 (5 bases). The CDR3 is 14 amino acids. CDR1 SNHLY and CDR2 FYNNEI come from the germline V gene. The ends were cut back, 2 bases at V and 8 bases at J, with 13 bases in the middle. The CDR3 bases are TGTGCCAGCAGTGAATCCCCAGGTAGCGATGAGCAGTTCTTC. This codes for CASSESPGSDEQFF.

This sequence joins TRBV5-4 and TRBJ2-7, with 12 nucleotides matching TRBD1. The CDR3 covers 18 residues. V lost 3 bases and J lost 4; bases outside the gene matches: 14. The germline V gene has CDR1 SGHNT and CDR2 YYREEE (reference sequence). CDR3 region: CASSSRINPGQGAYEQYF. CDR3 nucleotides: TGTGCCAGCAGCTCCCGAATCAACCCGGGACAGGGGGCTTACGAGCAGTACTTC.

This chain connects TRBV4-1 to TRBJ2-3, with 16 bases that match TRBD2. The CDR3 has 17 residues. Trimming at V came to 2 bases and at J to 4 bases, leaving 3 bases not matched to a gene. Germline-derived CDR1 and CDR2 are MGHRA and YSYEKL. This CDR3 reads CASSQPGTSGGADTQYF. In DNA, the CDR3 is TGCGCCAGCAGCCAACCGGGGACTAGCGGGGGGGCAGATACGCAGTATTTT.

The rearrangement uses TRBV2 and TRBJ1-4, with D possibly TRBD1 on 5 matching bases. Germline V gene sequence: CDR1 SNHLY, CDR2 FYNNEI. The length of the CDR3 is 14 residues. Trimming took off 5 bases at V and 4 bases at J, with 11 bases between the two ends. The DNA of the CDR3 is TGTGCCAGCAGTTCTCAGGGCAATAATGAAAAACTGTTTTTT. Translation: CASSSQGNNEKLFF.

The V call is TRBV4-3, the J call TRBJ2-1; possible D gene TRBD2, 6 bases. CDR1 is LGHNA, CDR2 YSLEER, per germline. Trimming cost V 4 bases and J 0 bases, with 16 bases left between them. The CDR3 totals 17 residues. CDR3 amino acids: CASSPRIRGLSYNEQFF. The CDR3 DNA reads as TGCGCCAGCAGCCCCCGTATAAGGGGACTCTCCTACAATGAGCAGTTCTTC.

V and J are TRBV5-6 and TRBJ1-1; D possibly corresponds to TRBD1 (5 bases). V gave up 0 bases and J gave up 1 base, with 10 bases separating them. There are 15 residues in the CDR3. Germline V gene sequence: CDR1 SGHDT, CDR2 YYEEEE. The CDR3 loop is CASSLAYRRNTEAFF. CDR3 bases: TGTGCCAGCAGCTTGGCCTACAGGCGGAACACTGAAGCTTTCTTT.

The chain is built from TRBV10-3 and TRBJ1-5; D call uncertain. The CDR3 has 14 amino acids. The ends were cut back, 5 bases at V and 0 bases at J, with 8 bases in the middle. In germline, CDR1 is ENHRY, CDR2 SYGVKD. CDR3 protein: CAISSGSSNQPQHF. DNA of the CDR3: TGTGCCATCAGTTCCGGTTCTAGCAATCAGCCCCAGCATTTT.

The V and J genes are TRBV6-6 and TRBJ2-6, with a possible D match to TRBD1 (6 bases). The ends were cut back, 5 bases at V and 0 bases at J, with 11 bases in the middle. CDR3 length: 16 residues. Germline assignment: CDR1 MNHNY and CDR2 SVGAGI (reference sequence). The chain's CDR3 is CASSNRVSSGANVLTF. As DNA, the CDR3 is TGTGCCAGCAGTAACAGGGTTTCCTCTGGGGCCAACGTCCTGACTTTC.

The V gene is TRBV15, the J gene TRBJ2-1; 11 bases map to TRBD2. Germline V gene data show CDR1 as LNHNV and CDR2 as YYDKDF (reference sequence). After removal of 3 bases from V and 8 bases from J, the junction contained 6 bases not matched to a gene. This CDR3 contains 15 residues. The CDR3 region is CATSRGSGRADEQFF. DNA of the CDR3: TGTGCCACCAGCAGGGGTAGCGGGAGGGCTGATGAGCAGTTCTTC.

This clone has a handful of counts. The chain carries TRBV4-3 and TRBJ2-1; tentative D call: TRBD2 (5 bases). Deletions cut 2 bases from V and 5 bases from J, with 19 bases between. The CDR3 runs 17 residues. Germline CDR1 and CDR2: LGHNA and YSLEER. CDR3 nucleotides: TGCGCCAGCAGCCAACACCTTGAGGGAGCCTGGAACAATGAGCAGTTCTTC. Its translation: CASSQHLEGAWNNEQFF.

This clone has just a few counts. The CDR3 DNA sequence: TGTGCCAGTAGTATAGATAACAGCTACAATCAGCCCCAGCATTTT. It translates to CASSIDNSYNQPQHF. The chain combines TRBV19 with TRBJ1-5, with D unresolved. CDR1 and CDR2 from the germline V gene are LNHDA and SQIVND (reference sequence). There are 15 residues in the CDR3. The germline V and J ends were trimmed by 0 bases and 3 bases, with 9 bases remaining between them.

The V call is TRBV29-1, the J call TRBJ2-1; 7 bases line up with TRBD2. Germline CDR1 SQVTM, CDR2 ANQGSEA. This CDR3 is built from 14 residues. Trimming at V came to 6 bases and at J to 4 bases, leaving 9 bases not matched to a gene. This CDR3 reads CSVGTSESYNEQFF. The CDR3 DNA follows: TGCAGCGTCGGAACTAGCGAGAGTTACAATGAGCAGTTCTTC.

This clone was detected only once. The chain uses TRBV6-5 and TRBJ1-1, with a tentative D call TRBD1 (5 bases). CDR1 MNHEY and CDR2 SVGAGI come from the germline V gene. This CDR3 contains 15 residues. The ends were cut back, 6 bases at V and 2 bases at J, with 16 bases in the middle. Here the CDR3 DNA reads TGTGCCAGCAGACAACTGACAGTCGATAACACTGAAGCTTTCTTT. Encoded protein: CASRQLTVDNTEAFF.

The chain combines TRBV2 with TRBJ2-1, with a possible D match to TRBD2 (5 bases). The CDR3 covers 12 residues. Germline V gives CDR1 SNHLY, CDR2 FYNNEI. V gave up 8 bases and J gave up 8 bases, with 13 bases separating them. This CDR3 is CASERVGDEQFF. CDR3 DNA: TGTGCCAGCGAAAGGGTGGGAGATGAGCAGTTCTTC.

This chain connects TRBV15 to TRBJ2-5; TRBD1 aligns across 7 bases. The CDR3 is 14 amino acids. Trimming at V came to 0 bases and at J to 3 bases, leaving 1 base not matched to a gene. CDR1 is LNHNV, CDR2 YYDKDF, per germline (reference sequence). The CDR3 DNA sequence: TGTGCCACCAGCAGAGAAGACAGGGAAGAGACCCAGTACTTC. It codes for CATSREDREETQYF. Full variable domain (rest looked up from reference TRBV15 and TRBJ2-5): DAMVIQNPRYQVTQFGKPVTLSCSQTLNHNVMYWYQQKSSQAPKLLFHYYDKDFNNEADTPDNFQSRRPNTSFCFLDIRSPGLGDTAMYLCATSREDREETQYFGPGTRLLVL.